What follows are 27 T cell receptor beta chains derived from one specimen sequenced in a study of early T cells in non-severe SARS-CoV-2 infection. TCRdb passed the 5' RACE reads through MiXCR, listing each CDR3 protein once. This repertoire shows about 36,000 distinct CDR3 sequences, 9.9% found once; its top ten account for around 12%. Sequenced input: whole blood. The receptor source for this set is an adult who was a healthcare worker with PCR-confirmed SARS-CoV-2 infection or an uninfected control (not recorded which).

This clonotype was seen only once. V gene TRBV9 combines with J gene TRBJ2-7; D gene uncertain. Germline CDR1 SGDLS, CDR2 YYNGEE. This CDR3 spans 13 amino acids. The V end was cut by 3 bases, the J end by 2 bases, with 9 bases between. CDR3 coding DNA: TGTGCCAGCAGCGCTGGGAAAACCTACGAGCAGTACTTC. Protein sequence: CASSAGKTYEQYF.

The chain recombines TRBV5-1 with TRBJ2-7; D unresolved. The germline V gene has CDR1 SGHRS and CDR2 YFSETQ. This CDR3 region has 13 residues. Trimming took off 5 bases at V and 0 bases at J, with 9 bases between the two ends. The chain's CDR3 is CASRQYPSYEQYF. CDR3 nucleotide sequence: TGCGCCAGCAGACAGTACCCCTCCTACGAGCAGTACTTC.

The table lists this clonotype with many counts. The CDR3 spells CSARVAPPDTQYF. The CDR3 region has the DNA TGCAGTGCTAGAGTGGCCCCACCGGATACGCAGTATTTT. The chain uses TRBV20-1 and TRBJ2-3; D not certain. V gave up 1 base and J gave up 6 bases, with 11 bases separating them. Germline V lookup: CDR1 DFQATT, CDR2 SNEGSKA (reference sequence). The CDR3 runs to 13 residues.

The chain links TRBV29-1 to TRBJ2-1; 11 nucleotides match TRBD1. CDR1 and CDR2 from the germline V gene are SQVTM and ANQGSEA. V was pared by 6 bases and J by 4 bases, with 11 bases of the junction left unmatched. The CDR3 spans 16 residues. The CDR3 loop reads CSVEPVGQGAYNEQFF. As DNA, the CDR3 is TGCAGCGTGGAGCCGGTCGGACAGGGGGCGTACAATGAGCAGTTCTTC.

This sequence joins TRBV29-1 and TRBJ1-4, with D tentatively TRBD1 (5 bases). V gave up 4 bases and J gave up 2 bases, with 11 bases separating them. The CDR3 covers 14 residues. The germline CDR1 and CDR2 sequences are SQVTM and ANQGSEA. The CDR3 loop is CSVVSGETNEKLFF. The CDR3 DNA follows: TGCAGCGTTGTTTCGGGGGAGACTAATGAAAAACTGTTTTTT.

This clonotype was recorded a few times. The rearrangement joins TRBV6-1 to TRBJ2-7; tentative D call: TRBD2 (5 bases). The length of the CDR3 is 15 residues. V was clipped by 6 bases and J by 7 bases, with 22 bases between them. Germline CDR1 and CDR2: MNHNS and SASEGT. The CDR3 sequence: CASRMVSGSPREQYF. CDR3 DNA: TGTGCCAGCAGGATGGTGTCGGGGAGTCCTAGGGAGCAGTACTTC.

There are many counts of this clonotype. The chain recombines TRBV7-2 with TRBJ2-1; D remains unclear. V was cut by 3 bases and J by 10 bases, with 13 bases left in between. The CDR3 has 13 amino acids. The germline CDR1 and CDR2 sequences are SGHTA and FQGNSA. The CDR3 spells CASSFEGIGEQFF. Here the CDR3 DNA reads TGTGCCAGCAGCTTTGAAGGGATCGGCGAGCAGTTCTTC.

About this clonotype itself: A much bigger clone sits one base away, suggesting this may be a read error. This chain uses TRBV2 with TRBJ1-2; TRBD1 agrees at 7 bases. Germline loops: CDR1 SNHLY, CDR2 FYNNEI. The CDR3 runs 15 residues. The V and J ends lost 4 bases and 4 bases, in that order; junction bases with no gene match: 9. CDR3 coding DNA: TGTGCCAGCAGTGTAAAGGCGGGACAGTCCTATGGCTACACCTTC. This translates into CASSVKAGQSYGYTF.

The chain has TRBV6-2 or TRBV6-3 and TRBJ1-2, with D possibly TRBD1 on 6 matching bases. Deletions cut 7 bases from V and 5 bases from J, with 17 bases between. In germline, CDR1 is MNHEY, CDR2 SVGEGT. This CDR3 is built from 14 residues. CDR3 sequence reads: CASKAGGVGYGYTF. In DNA form, the CDR3 reads TGTGCCAGCAAGGCGGGGGGCGTCGGTTATGGCTACACCTTC.

The sample holds many counts of this clonotype. This sequence joins TRBV29-1 and TRBJ1-1; D gene ambiguous. CDR1 is SQVTM, CDR2 ANQGSEA, per germline. The CDR3 has 13 amino acids. V was shortened by 2 bases and J by 1 base, with 8 bases between the two germline ends. This CDR3 reads CSVEISGNTEAFF. The CDR3 DNA is TGCAGCGTTGAAATTTCAGGGAACACTGAAGCTTTCTTT.

This clonotype has ten or more counts. The V gene is TRBV5-6, the J gene TRBJ1-2; the D is unclear. Germline CDR1 and CDR2: SGHDT and YYEEEE. The V end lost 0 bases, the J end lost 2 bases, and 5 bases lay between the germline ends. This CDR3 has 13 residues. The CDR3 DNA reads TGTGCCAGCAGCTTGGCAGAGAACTATGGCTACACCTTC. This sequence encodes CASSLAENYGYTF.

V usage is TRBV12-3 or TRBV12-4 and J usage is TRBJ1-6; 7 bases align to TRBD1. Unmatched junction bases numbered 9, after V lost 6 bases and J lost 7 bases. CDR3 size: 15 residues. CDR3: CASSQRQGRNSPLHF. CDR3 nucleotides: TGTGCCAGCAGCCAAAGACAGGGAAGGAATTCACCCCTCCACTTT.

The table lists this clonotype with many counts. J is TRBJ2-7 and V is TRBV6-6, with TRBD1 matching over 8 bases. The CDR3 sequence is 15 residues long. The junction had 13 bases not matched to a gene; V was cut back by 5 bases and J by 7 bases. CDR1 MNHNY and CDR2 SVGAGI come from the germline V gene (reference sequence). As DNA, the CDR3 is TGTGCCAGCAGTAAAACCGGGACAGGAGATGGTGAGCAGTACTTC. Amino acids: CASSKTGTGDGEQYF.

This clonotype was seen ten or more times. The V gene is TRBV2, the J gene TRBJ2-2; no firm D call. The CDR3 consists of 13 residues. The ends were cut back, 6 bases at V and 1 base at J, with 6 bases in the middle. Per the germline V gene, CDR1 is SNHLY and CDR2 is FYNNEI. This CDR3 reads CASRIENTGELFF. CDR3 coding DNA: TGTGCCAGCAGGATCGAGAACACCGGGGAGCTGTTTTTT.

The V gene is TRBV29-1, the J gene TRBJ2-7; D gene uncertain. V lost 7 bases and J lost 0, with 13 bases in between. Germline-derived CDR1 and CDR2 are SQVTM and ANQGSEA. CDR3 length: 13 amino acids. DNA for the CDR3: TGCAGCGCCCGGACGGTTAGCTCCTACGAGCAGTACTTC. Protein: CSARTVSSYEQYF.

A remark on this clonotype: This may come from a read error, since a much larger clone is one base off. V is TRBV5-1 and J is TRBJ2-3; 8 nucleotides line up with TRBD1. Germline values: CDR1 SGHRS, CDR2 YFSETQ. This CDR3 is built from 14 residues. The V segment lost 4 bases and the J segment 4 bases; nucleotides outside the gene matches: 5. CDR3 amino acids: CASSIDRGADTQYF. CDR3 coding DNA: TGCGCCAGCAGCATCGACAGGGGCGCAGATACGCAGTATTTT. Complete variable domain (other parts from reference TRBV5-1 and TRBJ2-3): KAGVTQTPRYLIKTRGQQVTLSCSPISGHRSVSWYQQTPGQGLQFLFEYFSETQRNKGNFPGRFSGRQFSNSRSEMNVSTLELGDSALYLCASSIDRGADTQYFGPGTRLTVL.

In this sample, this clonotype turned up many times. V and J are TRBV6-6 and TRBJ2-3; D possibly corresponds to TRBD2 (7 bases). The V and J ends lost 6 bases and 2 bases respectively, with 21 bases between them. Germline V lookup: CDR1 MNHNY, CDR2 SVGAGI (reference sequence). This CDR3 is built from 17 residues. CDR3 in amino acids: CASSLRGGETFTDTQYF. The CDR3 bases are TGTGCCAGCAGCCTGAGGGGGGGTGAGACCTTCACAGATACGCAGTATTTT.

This clonotype has a count of ten or more. The rearrangement links TRBV12-3 or TRBV12-4 to TRBJ1-1, with D unclear. V lost 5 bases and J lost 5, with 15 bases in between. This CDR3 comprises 14 residues. The CDR3 nucleotides are TGTGCCAGCAGTCCCCGACGGACCTTGACTGAAGCTTTCTTT. This sequence encodes CASSPRRTLTEAFF.

The table lists this clonotype with many counts. The CDR3 protein is CSARVPAGAFTDTQYF. CDR3 nucleotide sequence: TGCAGTGCTAGAGTTCCAGCGGGGGCGTTCACAGATACGCAGTATTTT. The V call is TRBV20-1, the J call TRBJ2-3; 8 bases match TRBD2. Trimming cost V 1 base and J 2 bases; bases outside gene matches: 8. CDR3 length: 16 residues. Germline lookup yields CDR1 DFQATT and CDR2 SNEGSKA (reference sequence).

The CDR3 region is CASSLNLDTQYF. The CDR3 bases are TGTGCCAGCAGCTTAAATCTGGATACGCAGTATTTT. J is TRBJ2-3 and V is TRBV7-9; D call uncertain. V was pared by 2 bases and J by 6 bases, with 6 bases between. The CDR3 sequence is 12 residues long. Germline V gene data show CDR1 as SEHNR and CDR2 as FQNEAQ (reference sequence).

This clonotype was recorded at least ten times. The V call is TRBV18, the J call TRBJ1-1, with a weak D call TRBD1 (5 bases). The germline V gene has CDR1 KGHSH and CDR2 LQKENI. Trimming took off 3 bases at V and 4 bases at J, with 12 bases between the two ends. The CDR3 has 14 amino acids. The CDR3 here is CASSPAGVGTEAFF. The CDR3 bases are TGTGCCAGCTCACCGGCGGGGGTCGGCACTGAAGCTTTCTTT.

This clonotype was detected only a few times. The chain carries TRBV2 and TRBJ1-1; weak D call: TRBD1 (5 bases). The germline V gene has CDR1 SNHLY and CDR2 FYNNEI. The ends were cut back, 3 bases at V and 6 bases at J, with 14 bases in the middle. The CDR3 length is 14 residues. This CDR3 reads CASSDMGVWSEAFF. DNA of the CDR3: TGTGCCAGCAGTGATATGGGGGTATGGTCTGAAGCTTTCTTT.

This clonotype has ten or more counts. CDR3 loop: CASSLRGNYGYTF. CDR3 sequence (DNA): TGTGCCAGCAGCCTTAGGGGCAACTATGGCTACACCTTC. This chain uses TRBV3-1 with TRBJ1-2, with D possibly matching TRBD1 (5 bases). Germline V gives CDR1 LGHDT, CDR2 YNNKEL (reference sequence). This CDR3 is built from 13 residues. V was trimmed by 4 bases and J by 2 bases, leaving 8 bases between them.

This clonotype was seen a few times. This chain joins TRBV28 and TRBJ1-6; D is unresolved. The germline V gene encodes CDR1 MDHEN and CDR2 SYDVKM. V was pared by 6 bases and J by 8 bases, with 11 bases between. The CDR3 contains 13 residues. CDR3 sequence (DNA): TGTGCCAGCAGGGTGAATAGGGATTCACCCCTCCACTTT. It specifies CASRVNRDSPLHF.

CDR3 loop: CASSLDHGLSSYNEQFF. As DNA, the CDR3 is TGTGCCAGCAGCTTGGATCACGGACTGAGCTCCTACAATGAGCAGTTCTTC. The chain has TRBV5-4 and TRBJ2-1; D may be TRBD2 (5 bases). The CDR3 loop spans 17 amino acids. The V gene lost 0 bases and the J gene lost 0 bases, with 13 bases spanning the gap. The germline V gene has CDR1 SGHNT and CDR2 YYREEE (reference sequence).

Note on this clonotype: This may come from a read error, since a much larger clone is one base off. This sequence joins TRBV19 and TRBJ2-4, with D unclear. CDR3 size: 14 residues. Germline V CDR1 and CDR2: LNHDA, SQIVND (reference sequence). The CDR3 DNA sequence: TGTACCAGTACTCCCGGGCTAGCCAAAAACATTCAGTACTTC. Translating gives CTSTPGLAKNIQYF.

This clonotype was observed a few times. The V and J genes are TRBV6-2 or TRBV6-3 and TRBJ1-1, with no clear D. V was shortened by 2 bases and J by 2 bases, with 3 bases between the two germline ends. The CDR3 has 12 residues. The germline CDR1 and CDR2 sequences are MNHEY and SVGEGT. CDR3 region: CASSYINTEAFF. The CDR3 bases are TGTGCCAGCAGTTACATAAACACTGAAGCTTTCTTT.